A selection of T cell receptor beta chains follows, all from one sample in a study of blood T cell repertoires in COVID-19. Generated by immunoSEQ multiplex PCR, the TCRdb table keeps only in-frame clones and is missing some. The sample lists fewer than 300,000 clones, roughly 84% seen once, with about 3.4% in the top ten. The sequenced sample was peripheral blood. The receptors were sampled from a woman under 30 with acute or convalescent COVID-19. CDR3s include the opening cysteine and the closing phenylalanine or tryptophan. The order of the fields is V gene, clone size, D gene, J gene, CDR3 protein, CDR3 DNA. D genes are given only for firm matches. The size field is filled for only some rows; it gives once, few, many or a size class.

V: TRBV18
size: .
D: .
J: TRBJ2-3
CDR3: CASSPLETDTQYF
DNA: TGTGCCAGCTCACCATTGGAGACAGATACGCAGTATTTT

V: TRBV2
size: .
D: .
J: TRBJ1-2
CDR3: CASRTDLNYGYTF
DNA: TGTGCCAGCCGGACAGACCTTAACTATGGCTACACCTTC

V: TRBV28
size: .
D: TRBD2
J: TRBJ2-5
CDR3: CASSPILAAFESEETQYF
DNA: TGTGCCAGCAGCCCAATACTAGCGGCATTTGAATCTGAAGAGACCCAGTACTTC

V: TRBV24-1
size: .
D: TRBD1
J: TRBJ1-4
CDR3: CATSETGTGGEKLFF
DNA: TGTGCCACCAGTGAAACCGGGACAGGGGGTGAAAAACTGTTTTTT

V: TRBV7-2
size: few
D: TRBD2
J: TRBJ2-7
CDR3: CASSPSGLAGDLSGEQYF
DNA: TGTGCCAGCAGCCCTAGCGGGCTAGCGGGAGACCTATCCGGGGAGCAGTACTTC

V: TRBV7-7
size: .
D: TRBD2
J: TRBJ2-2
CDR3: CASSSGLAGGTGELFF
DNA: TGTGCTAGCAGCTCCGGACTAGCGGGGGGCACCGGGGAGCTGTTTTTT

V: TRBV10-2
size: .
D: TRBD2
J: TRBJ2-4
CDR3: CASSGRGTSADKAKNIQYF
DNA: TGCGCCAGCAGTGGAAGGGGGACTAGCGCTGACAAGGCCAAAAACATTCAGTACTTC

V: TRBV19
size: .
D: .
J: TRBJ2-7
CDR3: CASSIDQDEQYF
DNA: TGTGCCAGTAGTATAGATCAGGACGAGCAGTACTTC

V: TRBV29-1
size: .
D: .
J: TRBJ2-2
CDR3: CSVAGTSNTGELFF
DNA: TGCAGCGTGGCCGGGACTTCGAACACCGGGGAGCTGTTTTTT

V: TRBV7-2
size: once
D: TRBD1
J: TRBJ2-7
CDR3: CASSLYSGQPYEQYF
DNA: TGTGCCAGCAGCTTATATTCGGGACAGCCCTACGAGCAGTACTTC

V: TRBV5-4
size: .
D: .
J: TRBJ1-2
CDR3: CASSLATEYGYTF
DNA: TGTGCCAGCAGCCTGGCCACAGAGTATGGCTACACCTTC

V: TRBV21-1
size: few
D: .
J: TRBJ1-2
CDR3: CASSKVNRANYGYTF
DNA: TGTGCCAGCAGCAAAGTAAACAGGGCTAACTATGGCTACACCTTC

V: TRBV2
size: .
D: TRBD2
J: TRBJ2-3
CDR3: CASSVLAGQNTDTQYF
DNA: TGTGCCAGCAGTGTACTAGCGGGGCAGAACACAGATACGCAGTATTTT

V: TRBV30
size: .
D: TRBD1
J: TRBJ1-4
CDR3: CAWSKGTGNKLFF
DNA: TGTGCCTGGAGTAAGGGGACAGGGAATAAACTGTTTTTT

V: TRBV9
size: .
D: TRBD2
J: TRBJ2-5
CDR3: CASSVDLAETQETQYF
DNA: TGTGCCAGCAGCGTAGACCTAGCGGAGACCCAAGAGACCCAGTACTTC

V: TRBV18
size: many
D: .
J: TRBJ1-1
CDR3: CASSPDLSGPEAFF
DNA: TGTGCCAGCTCACCAGATCTGTCAGGGCCTGAAGCTTTCTTT